This TCR beta chain was recovered during a study of neoadjuvant anti-PD-1 for oral cavity cancer. Study overall: Patients mostly received three to four biweekly nivolumab doses at 3 mg/kg before surgery.

As to time point: after neoadjuvant nivolumab, at surgical resection. The CDR3 contains 13 residues. Germline assignment: CDR1 MNHEY and CDR2 SVGAGI. Trimming removed 2 bases at V and 5 bases at J, with 6 bases between. Data came from immunoSEQ multiplex PCR; TCRdb stores just in-frame clones and leaves some out. Found here are thousands of clones, 75% to 85% of them singletons; the top ten hold 4% to 5%. The input for sequencing was PBMCs, taken after nivolumab (anti-PD-1) treatment. This sequence was found in a person aged 40 to 85 with oral cavity squamous cell carcinoma. The rearrangement links TRBV6-5 to TRBJ2-2; D is perhaps TRBD1 (5 bases). The DNA for the CDR3 is TGTGCCAGCAGTTACGGGGCAACCGGGGAGCTGTTTTTT. It encodes CASSYGATGELFF.